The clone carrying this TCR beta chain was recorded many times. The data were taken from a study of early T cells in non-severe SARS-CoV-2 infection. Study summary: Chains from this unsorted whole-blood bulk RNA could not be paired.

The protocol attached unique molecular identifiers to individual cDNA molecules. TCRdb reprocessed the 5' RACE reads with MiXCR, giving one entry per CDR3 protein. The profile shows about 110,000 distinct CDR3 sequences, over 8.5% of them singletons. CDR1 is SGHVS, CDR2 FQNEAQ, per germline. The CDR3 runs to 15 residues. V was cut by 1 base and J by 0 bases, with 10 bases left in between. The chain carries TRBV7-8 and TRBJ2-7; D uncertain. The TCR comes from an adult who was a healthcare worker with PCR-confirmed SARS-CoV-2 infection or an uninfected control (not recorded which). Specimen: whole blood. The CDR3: CASSLGTTASYEQYF. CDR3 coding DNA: TGTGCCAGCAGCTTAGGAACAACCGCCTCCTACGAGCAGTACTTC. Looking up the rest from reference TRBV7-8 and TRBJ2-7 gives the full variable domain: GAGVSQSPRYKVAKRGQDVALRCDPISGHVSLFWYQQALGQGPEFLTYFQNEAQLDKSGLPSDRFFAERPEGSVSTLKIQRTQQEDSAVYLCASSLGTTASYEQYFGPGTRLTVT.